This record looks at one TCR beta chain sequence and its context. The target antigen is unknown. These data are taken from a study of cytomegalovirus exposure and HLA in healthy donors. Researchers ran the PCR with 60 Vbeta and 13 Jbeta primers. Using immunoSEQ multiplex PCR, the repertoire was profiled, and TCRdb retains in-frame clones only, with some absent. In the table there are about 80,000 clones, under 70% of which are singletons. The CDR3 is made up of 16 amino acids. The V end was cut by 5 bases, the J end by 1 base, with 14 bases between. Germline V gene lookup returns CDR1 SEHNR and CDR2 FQNEAQ (reference sequence). Study-wide results and caveats: 87-base-pair reads could not separate some V segments, including TRBV6-2 and TRBV6-3. A missense variant in DCLRE1C was later tied to TCR beta V- and J-gene trimming.

The sequenced sample was PBMCs. The TCR comes from a woman aged 45-59 years in good health and CMV-seropositive. This chain links TRBV7-9 with TRBJ2-2; TRBD2 might be the D (7 bases). The chain's CDR3 is CASSPRGLLNTGELFF. The CDR3 nucleotides read TGTGCCAGCAGCCCCAGGGGACTACTGAACACCGGGGAGCTGTTTTTT. Using reference TRBV7-9 and TRBJ2-2 for the parts outside the CDR3, the full variable domain is DTGVSQNPRHKITKRGQNVTFRCDPISEHNRLYWYRQTLGQGPEFLTYFQNEAQLEKSRLLSDRFSAERPKGSFSTLEIQRTEQGDSAMYLCASSPRGLLNTGELFFGEGSRLTVL.